These 13 T cell receptor beta chains were sequenced from one sample in a study of blood T cell repertoires in COVID-19. Produced via immunoSEQ multiplex PCR; TCRdb's table is partial and in-frame only. This sample has about 59,000 clones, with about 80% found just once. The sequencing sample was made of peripheral blood. The receptors derive from an elderly woman with acute or convalescent COVID-19.

The sample holds one count of this clone. The gene calls are TRBV19 and TRBJ1-1; 7 bases are a match to TRBD1. CDR3 size: 14 residues. Germline CDR1 reads LNHDA; CDR2 reads SQIVND (reference sequence). The J segment lost 6 bases and the V segment lost 1 base, leaving 5 bases of the junction unmatched. The CDR3, as DNA: TGTGCCAGTAGTATAGGTGGAGGGGGCCCTGAAGCTTTCTTT. Protein: CASSIGGGGPEAFF.

This chain uses TRBV30 with TRBJ2-3; perhaps TRBD2 as D (6 bases). This CDR3 has 19 residues. V lost 0 bases to trimming and J lost 9 bases, with 31 bases between them. Germline assignment: CDR1 GTSNPN and CDR2 SVGIG (reference sequence). CDR3 DNA sequence: TGTGCCTGGAGTGTACGGGACTTCGTAACCAAGACTAAAGACCCAACGCAGTATTTT. Protein product: CAWSVRDFVTKTKDPTQYF.

V gene TRBV29-1 combines with J gene TRBJ2-5; perhaps TRBD2 as D (5 bases). Germline CDR1 and CDR2: SQVTM and ANQGSEA. The V and J ends lost 4 bases and 7 bases respectively, with 7 bases between them. This CDR3 has 10 residues. The CDR3 spells CSVVGGTQYF. The CDR3 coding sequence is TGCAGCGTTGTAGGAGGGACCCAGTACTTC.

The chain employs TRBV3-1 (or the pseudogene TRBV3-2) and TRBJ1-1, with 7 bases identical to TRBD1. V shed 4 bases and J 10 bases; nucleotides not matched to a gene: 9. The CDR3 is 13 residues long. Germline V gene sequence: CDR1 LGHDT, CDR2 YNNKEL (reference sequence). The CDR3 DNA reads as TGTGCCAGCAGCCTCGGGACAGCGGGGGGAGCTTTCTTT. Translated, it gives CASSLGTAGGAFF.

This chain links TRBV18 with TRBJ1-2, with 10 bases lining up with TRBD1. CDR1 and CDR2 from the germline V gene are KGHSH and LQKENI. V gave up 4 bases and J gave up 3 bases; unmatched junction bases: 2. The CDR3 length is 14 residues. The DNA for the CDR3 is TGTGCCAGCTCACGCGGACAGGGGGACTATGGCTACACCTTC. It translates to CASSRGQGDYGYTF.

The chain is built from TRBV5-4 and TRBJ1-2; weak D call: TRBD1 (6 bases). Germline CDR1 is SGHNT and CDR2 is YYREEE (reference sequence). Between the trimmed V and J ends, which lost 4 bases and 0 bases, there was a span of 10 bases. The CDR3 consists of 14 residues. The CDR3 loop is CASSERTANYGYTF. The DNA of the CDR3 is TGTGCCAGCAGCGAAAGGACAGCTAACTATGGCTACACCTTC.

In its sample, this clone was seen a few times. V is TRBV4-1 and J is TRBJ2-3; D uncertain. The CDR3 runs to 16 residues. The V gene's germline CDR1 is MGHRA and CDR2 YSYEKL. Trimming took 1 base from V and 0 from J, leaving 11 bases between them. The CDR3 region is CASSQANLVSTDTQYF. DNA of the CDR3: TGCGCCAGCAGCCAAGCTAATCTAGTTAGCACAGATACGCAGTATTTT.

A single count supports this clone. The V call is TRBV5-4, the J call TRBJ2-1; D perhaps matches TRBD2 (6 bases). This CDR3 is built from 15 residues. V gave up 0 bases and J gave up 6 bases, with 13 bases separating them. Germline assignment: CDR1 SGHNT and CDR2 YYREEE (reference sequence). This CDR3 reads CASSLDLATSNEQFF. DNA for the CDR3: TGTGCCAGCAGCTTGGACCTAGCGACCAGCAATGAGCAGTTCTTC.

The CDR3 here is CASSVLAGSSTDTQYF. The CDR3 DNA follows: TGTGCCAGCAGTGTACTAGCGGGGTCTAGCACAGATACGCAGTATTTT. The chain links TRBV27 to TRBJ2-3; 10 nucleotides match TRBD2. There are 16 residues in the CDR3. Germline V gene lookup returns CDR1 MNHEY and CDR2 SMNVEV (reference sequence). V shed 5 bases and J 0 bases; nucleotides not matched to a gene: 5.

The chain couples TRBV5-4 to TRBJ1-1; perhaps TRBD1 as D (6 bases). With 2 bases removed from V and 1 base from J, the gap between germline ends came to 12 bases. CDR3 length: 15 residues. Germline lookup yields CDR1 SGHNT and CDR2 YYREEE (reference sequence). CDR3 amino acids: CASSFYRAGNTEAFF. The CDR3 DNA sequence: TGTGCCAGCAGCTTCTACAGGGCGGGGAACACTGAAGCTTTCTTT.

The rearrangement uses TRBV6-4 and TRBJ2-2, with a possible D match to TRBD2 (6 bases). The germline V gene has CDR1 MRHNA and CDR2 SNTAGT. The CDR3 loop spans 14 amino acids. Trimming took off 6 bases at V and 7 bases at J, with 15 bases between the two ends. The CDR3 loop is CASRREFASGELFF. In DNA, the CDR3 is TGTGCCAGCAGACGGGAGTTTGCGAGCGGGGAGCTGTTTTTT.

The genes are TRBV27 and TRBJ2-7; D gene unclear. Trimming removed 6 bases at V and 0 bases at J, with 9 bases between. This CDR3 is built from 13 residues. Looked up from germline, CDR1 is MNHEY and CDR2 is SMNVEV (reference sequence). The CDR3 reads CASSPWSSYEQYF. The CDR3 DNA is TGTGCCAGCAGCCCCTGGAGCTCCTACGAGCAGTACTTC.

This chain connects TRBV5-1 to TRBJ2-5; 7 bases are a match to TRBD2. The junction had 16 bases not matched to a gene; V was cut back by 0 bases and J by 5 bases. The CDR3 length is 18 residues. CDR1 and CDR2 from the germline V gene are SGHRS and YFSETQ. The CDR3 DNA follows: TGCGCCAGCAGCTTGGTGGTGGCTAGCGGCAGCCCCAGGGAGACCCAGTACTTC. It translates to CASSLVVASGSPRETQYF.